A single sample is the source of the 23 T cell receptor beta chains below, sequenced in a study of control samples from healthy donors and cancer patients. The protocol was immunoSEQ multiplex PCR, while the TCRdb copy is restricted to in-frame clones and leaves out a portion. The sample holds fewer than 500,000 clones, about 93% seen once. The sample taken for sequencing was PBMCs. These TCRs come from a man aged 35-49 years with head and neck cancer.

The chain joins TRBV7-8 to TRBJ1-4, with 9 bases lining up with TRBD1. Germline CDR1 SGHVS, CDR2 FQNEAQ. The CDR3 spans 17 residues. J lost 8 bases, V lost 8 bases, and 18 bases had no gene match. CDR3 nucleotides: TGTGCCAGCGGATCTGAAAGAATCGGGACAGGGAGGGAAAAACTGTTTTTT. Amino acids: CASGSERIGTGREKLFF.

The V and J genes are TRBV9 and TRBJ2-1; no firm D call. This CDR3 has 15 residues. V was trimmed by 0 bases and J by 7 bases, leaving 14 bases between them. Germline V gives CDR1 SGDLS, CDR2 YYNGEE. The CDR3 reads CASSVEGLMGNEQFF. CDR3 sequence (DNA): TGTGCCAGCAGCGTAGAGGGCTTGATGGGGAATGAGCAGTTCTTC.

The V and J genes are TRBV21-1 and TRBJ2-7; TRBD2 is taken as the D call from the table, unchecked against the DNA. TRBV21-1 is marked as a pseudogene. This CDR3 has 15 residues. The CDR3 region has the DNA TGTGCCAGCCGAGAACTAGCGCAAAGGGGGTACGAGCAGTACTTC. Translated, it gives CASRELAQRGYEQYF.

The CDR3 sequence is CASSYHGLAGLYYEQYF. The CDR3 DNA is TGTGCCAGCAGTTACCACGGACTAGCGGGATTATACTACGAGCAGTACTTC. The J gene is TRBJ2-7, the V gene TRBV6-2 or TRBV6-3; 12 nucleotides match TRBD2. The CDR3 loop spans 17 amino acids. Germline trimming cut 2 bases from V and 3 bases from J; bases unmatched to any gene: 8. CDR1 is MNHEY and CDR2 is SVGEGT in the germline V gene.

The V call is TRBV6-2 or TRBV6-3, the J call TRBJ1-1; 10 positions agree with TRBD1. V lost 0 bases and J lost 5; bases outside the gene matches: 3. CDR1 is MNHEY and CDR2 is SVGEGT in the germline V gene. The CDR3 sequence is 15 residues long. CDR3 bases: TGTGCCAGCAGTTACTCAGACAGGGGGCGAACTGAAGCTTTCTTT. Amino acids: CASSYSDRGRTEAFF.

The V call is TRBV4-1, the J call TRBJ1-1, with 8 bases fitting TRBD1. J lost 3 bases, V lost 0 bases, and 3 bases had no gene match. CDR1 and CDR2 from the germline V gene are MGHRA and YSYEKL. The CDR3 sequence is 15 residues long. Here the CDR3 reads CASSQDRTGHTEAFF. The CDR3 nucleotides are TGCGCCAGCAGCCAAGATCGGACAGGGCACACTGAAGCTTTCTTT.

Turning to this clone: Other DNA sequences from this sample encode an identical CDR3 as well. The J gene is TRBJ2-5, the V gene TRBV5-4; weak D call: TRBD2 (6 bases). Germline CDR1 SGHNT, CDR2 YYREEE (reference sequence). The CDR3 totals 14 residues. Trimming cost V 4 bases and J 3 bases, with 13 bases left between them. CDR3 sequence: CASSRPGGEETQYF. CDR3 DNA: TGTGCCAGCAGCCGCCCCGGGGGAGAAGAGACCCAGTACTTC.

The V gene is TRBV4-1, the J gene TRBJ1-1, with D possibly being TRBD1 (5 bases). The CDR3 length is 16 residues. V shed 0 bases and J shed 5 bases, with 16 bases lying between them. Germline V CDR1 and CDR2: MGHRA, YSYEKL. The CDR3 region is CASSQDGGTLGTEAFF. CDR3 DNA sequence: TGCGCCAGCAGCCAAGATGGAGGGACTTTGGGAACTGAAGCTTTCTTT.

The CDR3: CASSLALETQYF. The CDR3 DNA reads as TGTGCCAGCAGCTTAGCGCTGGAGACCCAGTACTTC. The chain uses TRBV7-6 and TRBJ2-5; no clear D. The CDR3 sequence is 12 residues long. With 0 bases removed from V and 5 bases from J, the gap between germline ends came to 4 bases. Germline-derived CDR1 and CDR2 are SGHVS and FNYEAQ.

This chain uses TRBV4-3 with TRBJ2-1, with 8 bases identical to TRBD2. Germline CDR1 and CDR2: LGHNA and YSLEER. There are 20 residues in the CDR3. J lost 0 bases, V lost 4 bases, and 17 bases had no gene match. The CDR3: CASSLLVASGHSSSYNEQFF. The CDR3 DNA reads as TGCGCCAGCAGCCTCTTGGTGGCTAGCGGGCACTCCAGCTCCTACAATGAGCAGTTCTTC.

J is TRBJ2-3 and V is TRBV24-1; a weak D match, TRBD2 (6 bases). The CDR3 length is 16 residues. Looked up from germline, CDR1 is KGHDR and CDR2 is SFDVKD. V lost 4 bases and J 2 bases, leaving 15 bases between the germline ends. The CDR3 DNA sequence: TGTGCCACCAGTGAACCTCTGGGGGGAACCACAGATACGCAGTATTTT. Its translation is CATSEPLGGTTDTQYF.

This chain joins TRBV5-1 and TRBJ1-2; TRBD1 matches at 7 bases. J was trimmed by 8 bases and V by 1 base; bases with no gene match: 11. The germline CDR1 and CDR2 sequences are SGHRS and YFSETQ. This CDR3 is built from 15 residues. The CDR3 loop reads CASSLQPGQSSGYTF. As DNA, the CDR3 is TGCGCCAGCAGCTTGCAACCGGGACAGTCATCAGGCTACACCTTC.

The chain links TRBV5-1 to TRBJ1-1; D gene ambiguous. The CDR3 has 14 residues. Germline values: CDR1 SGHRS, CDR2 YFSETQ. V lost 6 bases and J 1 base, leaving 13 bases between the germline ends. CDR3 DNA: TGCGCCAGCACCCCTACGTCCGGGAACACTGAAGCTTTCTTT. It specifies CASTPTSGNTEAFF.

The CDR3 DNA follows: TGTGCCAGCAGCCCCAAAGTAGAGGGGAACACTGAAGCTTTCTTT. It is translated as CASSPKVEGNTEAFF. This chain links TRBV9 with TRBJ1-1; no clear D gene. The V end lost 4 bases, the J end lost 1 base, and 14 bases lay between the germline ends. The CDR3 covers 15 residues. Germline CDR1 reads SGDLS; CDR2 reads YYNGEE.

About this clone itself: This may stem from a read error, because a much larger clone lies one nucleotide away. Other DNA sequences in this specimen translate into the identical CDR3. The J gene is TRBJ2-5, the V gene TRBV7-3; TRBD1 matches at 8 bases. Trimming cost V 3 bases and J 4 bases; bases outside gene matches: 1. The CDR3 length is 13 residues. Germline values: CDR1 SGHTA, CDR2 FQGTGA. CDR3 coding DNA: TGTGCCAGCAGCTTCACAGGGGGAGAGACCCAGTACTTC. It is translated as CASSFTGGETQYF.

This sequence joins TRBV19 and TRBJ1-5; 7 bases map to TRBD1. The germline gives CDR1 LNHDA, CDR2 SQIVND (reference sequence). The CDR3 covers 13 residues. V lost 6 bases and J lost 6; bases outside the gene matches: 5. The CDR3 DNA reads as TGTGCCAGTAGCGCCACAGGGGTTCAGCCCCAGCATTTT. Translating gives CASSATGVQPQHF.

The V and J genes are TRBV3-1 (or the pseudogene TRBV3-2) and TRBJ2-7; 11 bases align to TRBD2. This CDR3 has 15 amino acids. Losses at the gene ends were 0 bases for V and 7 bases for J; bases not matched to a gene: 5. CDR1 and CDR2 from the germline V gene are LGHDT and YNNKEL (reference sequence). CDR3 DNA sequence: TGTGCCAGCAGCCAAGAACTAGCGGGAGTCGGTGAGCAGTACTTC. Protein product: CASSQELAGVGEQYF.

The rearrangement links TRBV7-9 to TRBJ1-1; D unresolved. The germline gives CDR1 SEHNR, CDR2 FQNEAQ (reference sequence). The CDR3 runs 13 residues. Trimming shortened V by 4 bases and J by 5 bases, and 11 bases separated the two germline ends. The CDR3, as DNA: TGTGCCAGCAGCTCGACTAGGCGGACTGAAGCTTTCTTT. Its protein is CASSSTRRTEAFF.

The CDR3 here is CASSYSTGYTEAFF. In DNA form, the CDR3 reads TGTGCCAGCAGTTACTCGACAGGGTACACTGAAGCTTTCTTT. This chain joins TRBV6-2 or TRBV6-3 and TRBJ1-1; 7 bases agree with TRBD1. Trimming took 0 bases from V and 3 from J; bases not matched to a gene: 1. The V gene's germline CDR1 is MNHEY and CDR2 SVGEGT. The CDR3 loop spans 14 amino acids.

V and J are TRBV19 and TRBJ1-6; D is perhaps TRBD1 (6 bases). Trimming pared 4 bases from V and 5 bases from J, leaving 12 bases between. The CDR3 is made up of 15 amino acids. Germline V gene data show CDR1 as LNHDA and CDR2 as SQIVND (reference sequence). CDR3 in DNA: TGTGCCAGTAGTACCTCCCAGGGGCATAATTCACCCCTCCACTTT. This codes for CASSTSQGHNSPLHF.

The chain uses TRBV6-5 and TRBJ2-1; D remains unclear. The V end was cut by 6 bases, the J end by 9 bases, with 15 bases between. CDR3 size: 13 residues. The germline V gene has CDR1 MNHEY and CDR2 SVGAGI. The DNA for the CDR3 is TGTGCCAGCAGATCCTCCGGCACCGGTGAGCAGTTCTTC. It encodes CASRSSGTGEQFF.

The V call is TRBV18, the J call TRBJ2-1; TRBD2 agrees at 10 bases. Germline V gene lookup returns CDR1 KGHSH and CDR2 LQKENI. This CDR3 spans 14 amino acids. J gave up 4 bases and V 4 bases, and 1 base lay outside the gene matches. The CDR3 DNA follows: TGTGCCAGCTCACTAGCGGGGGGTTACAATGAGCAGTTCTTC. Amino acid sequence: CASSLAGGYNEQFF. The complete variable domain, with remaining parts taken from reference TRBV18 and TRBJ2-1, reads NAGVMQNPRHLVRRRGQEARLRCSPMKGHSHVYWYRQLPEEGLKFMVYLQKENIIDESGMPKERFSAEFPKEGPSILRIQQVVRGDSAAYFCASSLAGGYNEQFFGPGTRLTVL.

The chain couples TRBV3-1 (or the pseudogene TRBV3-2) to TRBJ1-4; D gene uncertain. Germline V gene sequence: CDR1 LGHDT, CDR2 YNNKEL (reference sequence). V was shortened by 3 bases and J by 4 bases, with 12 bases between the two germline ends. This CDR3 has 15 amino acids. CDR3 region: CASSQGSLGNEKLFF. The CDR3 DNA reads as TGTGCCAGCAGCCAGGGGTCTCTCGGTAATGAAAAACTGTTTTTT.